This is a list of T cell receptor beta chains from one sample in a study of human T cells and chemical hapten exposure. TCRdb processed the RACE reads anew with MiXCR; each CDR3 protein has one entry. The sample shows more than 55,000 distinct CDR3 sequences, roughly 10% of them seen only once. The starting material was whole blood, obtained in connection with sensitization to the hapten diphenylcyclopropenone (DPC). Source of these receptors: a man aged 35-49 years with alopecia areata. Some clones in this sample may be carry-over from other donors' samples. The CDR3 runs from the conserved cysteine through the conserved F or W.

v_gene: TRBV5-1
j_gene: TRBJ1-6
CDR3aa: CASRQGMGDSPLHF

v_gene: TRBV19
j_gene: TRBJ2-3
CDR3aa: CASSMRGISTDTQYF

v_gene: TRBV28
j_gene: TRBJ1-4
CDR3aa: CASSRQPSGGSGEKLFF

v_gene: TRBV28
j_gene: TRBJ2-5
CDR3aa: CASTPRGTSGLQETQYF

v_gene: TRBV18
j_gene: TRBJ1-5
CDR3aa: CASSDDSNQPQHF

v_gene: TRBV18
j_gene: TRBJ1-1
CDR3aa: CASSDTDRGTEAFF

v_gene: TRBV2
j_gene: TRBJ2-6
CDR3aa: CASSEARQAGAGANVLTF

v_gene: TRBV7-2
j_gene: TRBJ1-1
CDR3aa: CASSSRQGVTEAFF

v_gene: TRBV10-3
j_gene: TRBJ2-2
CDR3aa: CAISGTSGNTGELFF

v_gene: TRBV14
j_gene: TRBJ2-3
CDR3aa: CASSLSGSRTDTQYF

v_gene: TRBV7-2
j_gene: TRBJ2-7
CDR3aa: CASSFDSGTSGRRQYF

v_gene: TRBV7-2
j_gene: TRBJ2-5
CDR3aa: CASSKPGPQETQYF

v_gene: TRBV15
j_gene: TRBJ2-2
CDR3aa: CATSRNTGELFF

v_gene: TRBV6-5
j_gene: TRBJ2-7
CDR3aa: CASSDAGTPHEQYF

v_gene: TRBV20-1
j_gene: TRBJ2-7
CDR3aa: CSARDTGEVTYEQYF

v_gene: TRBV5-1
j_gene: TRBJ2-6
CDR3aa: CASSSGQVTSGANVLTF

v_gene: TRBV7-2
j_gene: TRBJ2-3
CDR3aa: CASSSVGGANTQYF

v_gene: TRBV28
j_gene: TRBJ2-7
CDR3aa: CASSLRDSPLPYF

v_gene: TRBV12-3/TRBV12-4
j_gene: TRBJ1-1
CDR3aa: CASKQSGRLNTEAFF

v_gene: TRBV27
j_gene: TRBJ2-1
CDR3aa: CASSLRLASVNEQFF

v_gene: TRBV10-2
j_gene: TRBJ2-7
CDR3aa: CASSDPGGPYEQYF

v_gene: TRBV7-9
j_gene: TRBJ2-5
CDR3aa: CASSGEREETQYF

v_gene: TRBV10-3
j_gene: TRBJ1-2
CDR3aa: CAIGTDGYTF

v_gene: TRBV7-3
j_gene: TRBJ2-7
CDR3aa: CASSPDGRGRAHEQYF

v_gene: TRBV7-8
j_gene: TRBJ2-5
CDR3aa: CASSLAPYRQGRDQETQYF

v_gene: TRBV18
j_gene: TRBJ2-5
CDR3aa: CASSPTGTYQETQYF

v_gene: TRBV30
j_gene: TRBJ1-5
CDR3aa: CAWRKSNQPQHF

v_gene: TRBV15
j_gene: TRBJ2-5
CDR3aa: CATSRDRGLETQYF

v_gene: TRBV29-1
j_gene: TRBJ2-1
CDR3aa: CSVVIVLDEQFF

v_gene: TRBV24-1
j_gene: TRBJ2-7
CDR3aa: CATSEWDRPPGYEQYF

v_gene: TRBV6-6
j_gene: TRBJ1-4
CDR3aa: CASSYSNEGTVF

v_gene: TRBV7-8
j_gene: TRBJ2-7
CDR3aa: CASSQLGQGRDEQYF

v_gene: TRBV3-1
j_gene: TRBJ1-1
CDR3aa: CASSQAGEAFF

v_gene: TRBV11-2
j_gene: TRBJ2-2
CDR3aa: CASSPQRVGAGELFF

v_gene: TRBV13
j_gene: TRBJ2-1
CDR3aa: CASSFLTSGNNEQFF

v_gene: TRBV6-5
j_gene: TRBJ2-7
CDR3aa: CASSPTRGPTEQYF

v_gene: TRBV12-5
j_gene: TRBJ2-3
CDR3aa: CASGLKVGPSIDTQYF

v_gene: TRBV15
j_gene: TRBJ1-5
CDR3aa: CATSRRDRNQPQHF

v_gene: TRBV5-1
j_gene: TRBJ2-3
CDR3aa: CASSGGDSTDTQYF

v_gene: TRBV5-7
j_gene: TRBJ2-5
CDR3aa: CASSLGGPGETQYF

v_gene: TRBV28
j_gene: TRBJ2-5
CDR3aa: CASSLYARGETQYF

v_gene: TRBV3-1
j_gene: TRBJ2-3
CDR3aa: CASSRTGQAQNTQYF

v_gene: TRBV5-1
j_gene: TRBJ1-1
CDR3aa: CASSLDVGITEAFF

v_gene: TRBV7-2
j_gene: TRBJ2-3
CDR3aa: CASSLDRSDTQYF

v_gene: TRBV6-4
j_gene: TRBJ2-5
CDR3aa: CASSVSASGQETQYF

v_gene: TRBV6-2/TRBV6-3
j_gene: TRBJ2-4
CDR3aa: CASSEETGWAKNIQYF

v_gene: TRBV28
j_gene: TRBJ2-1
CDR3aa: CASSFSAGEQFF

v_gene: TRBV7-6
j_gene: TRBJ2-3
CDR3aa: CASSSRGSFTDTQYF